The 7 T cell receptor beta chains given below trace back to one sample, sequenced in a study of post-analysis software for immune sequencing data. Study-level findings and limits: Controls showed lower frequencies than patients for 4 or 5 TRBV segments, and TRBV5-6, TRBV5-1 and TRBV20-1 were among these.

Tagging with unique molecular identifiers was a feature of the TCR beta cDNA libraries. TCRdb redid the calling of the PCR reads with MiXCR, one entry per CDR3 protein. The sample holds hundreds of thousands of distinct CDR3 sequences; approximately 60% are singletons and the top ten take approximately 10%. Antigen specificity for these receptors is unknown. The sample taken for sequencing was blood. These receptors originate from a girl aged 2 to 9 with multiple sclerosis.

The chain combines TRBV6-5 with TRBJ2-2; 10 bases fit TRBD1. The CDR3 sequence is 16 residues long. V shed 4 bases, J shed 3 bases, and the junction held 5 bases outside the gene matches. Germline CDR1 and CDR2: MNHEY and SVGAGI. This chain's CDR3 is CASSSLGTGDTGELFF. CDR3 DNA: TGTGCCAGCAGTTCCCTCGGGACAGGGGACACCGGGGAGCTGTTTTTT.

This clonotype was found a few times. This chain connects TRBV7-3 to TRBJ2-1; D might be TRBD2 (6 bases). Germline V gives CDR1 SGHTA, CDR2 FQGTGA. The CDR3 consists of 16 residues. The ends were cut back, 1 base at V and 6 bases at J, with 16 bases in the middle. The CDR3 DNA sequence: TGTGCCAGCAGCTTAATGGGGGGTAGGGACGGCAATGAGCAGTTCTTC. Residues: CASSLMGGRDGNEQFF.

The chain recombines TRBV3-1 with TRBJ2-5; D uncertain. Germline CDR1 LGHDT, CDR2 YNNKEL (reference sequence). Trimming took 0 bases from V and 2 from J, leaving 10 bases between them. The CDR3 covers 15 residues. This chain's CDR3 is CASSQDWSRQETQYF. The CDR3 nucleotides are TGTGCCAGCAGCCAAGATTGGTCGCGGCAAGAGACCCAGTACTTC.

The rearrangement links TRBV20-1 to TRBJ2-5; TRBD2 matches 11 bases. The end of the DNA aligns better with TRBJ2-7, so the J call may be wrong. CDR1 is DFQATT, CDR2 SNEGSKA, per germline (reference sequence). This CDR3 comprises 16 residues. Here the CDR3 reads CSARDRASGRLYEQYF. The CDR3 nucleotides are TGCAGTGCTAGAGATCGGGCTAGCGGGAGGCTTTACGAGCAGTACTTC.

A note on this clonotype: One end of the junction is discordant with germline, which a read error may explain. The chain couples TRBV20-1 to TRBJ2-3; 8 bases agree with TRBD2. The CDR3 is 15 amino acids. CDR1 is DFQATT and CDR2 is SNEGSKA in the germline V gene (reference sequence). CDR3 protein: CSAQGTSGSTDTQYF. CDR3 coding DNA: TGCAGTGCCCAAGGGACTAGTGGGAGCACAGACACGCAGTATTTT.

This clonotype was seen a handful of times. Here the CDR3 reads CASSLTGARETQYF. CDR3 in DNA: TGCGCCAGCAGCTTGACAGGGGCCAGAGAGACCCAGTACTTC. This chain uses TRBV5-1 with TRBJ2-5; 7 positions match TRBD1. After removal of 1 base from V and 4 bases from J, the junction contained 4 bases not matched to a gene. The length of the CDR3 is 14 residues. The germline gives CDR1 SGHRS, CDR2 YFSETQ. The variable domain in full, completed from reference TRBV5-1 and TRBJ2-5, reads KAGVTQTPRYLIKTRGQQVTLSCSPISGHRSVSWYQQTPGQGLQFLFEYFSETQRNKGNFPGRFSGRQFSNSRSEMNVSTLELGDSALYLCASSLTGARETQYFGPGTRLLVL.

V gene TRBV10-3 combines with J gene TRBJ1-2; 7 bases line up with TRBD1. Germline V gives CDR1 ENHRY, CDR2 SYGVKD. The CDR3 is made up of 13 amino acids. V was pared by 10 bases and J by 0 bases, with 5 bases of the junction left unmatched. CDR3: CATTGTANYGYTF. The CDR3 DNA sequence: TGTGCCACCACAGGGACAGCTAACTATGGCTACACCTTC.